This T cell receptor (beta chain) is from a study of naive and memory T cell subsets. Study-level points and caveats: Over 95% of naive TCR sequences appeared only once after error correction, unlike memory subsets. Clonotypes here are unpaired alpha or beta chain sequences. Possibly reflecting memory cells re-expressing CD45RA, a few larger clonotypes occurred in naive repertoires, especially CD8.

Germline values: CDR1 SGHVS, CDR2 FQNEAQ. V lost 0 bases, J lost 2 bases, and 11 bases lay in between. The CDR3 has 15 residues. In the case of this clonotype: Its antigen remains unknown.

The beta constant-region primer was an equimolar mix of two oligonucleotides covering TRBC1 and TRBC2. Nested alpha and beta constant-region primers with the SP2 primer drove four PCR rounds on ligated cDNA. TCRdb reanalysed the UMI-ligation and nested PCR reads using MiXCR and keeps one entry per CDR3 protein. The sample has roughly 92,000 distinct CDR3 sequences, about 10% seen once. Four subsets defined by CD45RA and CD27 were sorted after CD3, CD4, CD8 and live/dead staining. This clonotype was obtained from a human donor in good health. The sequencing input was naive CD4+ T cells from blood. This rearrangement joins TRBV7-8 to TRBJ2-7; D uncertain. The CDR3 loop reads CASSLARLRPYEQYF. The CDR3 DNA follows: TGTGCCAGCAGCTTAGCCAGGCTACGTCCCTACGAGCAGTACTTC.